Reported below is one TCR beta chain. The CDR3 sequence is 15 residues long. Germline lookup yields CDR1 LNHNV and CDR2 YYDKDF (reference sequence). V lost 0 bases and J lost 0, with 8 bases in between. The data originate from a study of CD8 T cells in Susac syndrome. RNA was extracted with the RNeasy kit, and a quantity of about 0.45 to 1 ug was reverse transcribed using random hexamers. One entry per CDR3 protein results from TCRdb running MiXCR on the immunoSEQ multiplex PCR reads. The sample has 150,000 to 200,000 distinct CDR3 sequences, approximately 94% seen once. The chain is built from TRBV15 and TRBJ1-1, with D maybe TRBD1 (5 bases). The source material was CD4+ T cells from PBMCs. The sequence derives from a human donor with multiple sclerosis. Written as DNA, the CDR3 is TGTGCCACCAGCAGAGAGGCAGGGATGAACACTGAAGCTTTCTTT. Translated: CATSREAGMNTEAFF.